The source of this TCR beta chain is a study of graft-versus-host responses after intestinal transplantation. J gave up 2 bases and V 5 bases, and 9 bases lay outside the gene matches. This CDR3 spans 15 amino acids. Germline CDR1 reads MNHNY; CDR2 reads SVGAGI (reference sequence). As to this clone: Its specificity is unknown.

Repertoires were generated with immunoSEQ multiplex PCR, while TCRdb's copy carries only in-frame clones and drops some. The top ten hold about 0.3% of the sample, which has 80,000 to 90,000 clones, roughly 92% seen once. The starting material was unstimulated CD4+ T cells sorted from spleen or lymph node cells, obtained before intestinal transplant. The receptor comes from a human donor who received an intestinal transplant. This chain joins TRBV6-6 and TRBJ2-7; TRBD2 aligns across 7 bases. CDR3 sequence reads: CASSQPAGATYEQYF. CDR3 sequence (DNA): TGTGCCAGCAGTCAACCGGCGGGAGCCACCTACGAGCAGTACTTC.